The rows below give T cell receptor beta chains drawn from one sample of a study of chemoradiotherapy in HPV16-positive cancers. Clones were read by immunoSEQ multiplex PCR, and TCRdb kept only the in-frame ones, dropping some. The table includes about 32,000 clones, around 88% detected once. The sequences come from blood, collected from a patient who underwent chemoradiotherapy. The receptor source for this set is a human donor with HPV-associated anogenital cancer. CDR3s include the opening cysteine and the closing phenylalanine or tryptophan. D genes are given only for firm matches.

V,J,D,CDR3,DNA
TRBV10-3,TRBJ2-3,TRBD1,CAISSPTGSTDTQYF,TGTGCCATCAGTTCCCCGACAGGGAGCACAGATACGCAGTATTTT
TRBV5-1,TRBJ2-7,TRBD1,CASSFQGVYEQYF,TGCGCCAGCAGCTTTCAGGGGGTCTACGAGCAGTACTTC
TRBV9,TRBJ2-5,NA,CASSVSTSKETNPRETQYF,TGTGCCAGCAGCGTATCCACCTCGAAGGAGACCAACCCCAGGGAGACCCAGTACTTC
TRBV28,TRBJ2-1,NA,CASSSSGDIDGTGFF,TGTGCCAGCAGTTCTTCAGGGGATATAGATGGAACGGGGTTCTTC
TRBV2,TRBJ2-3,NA,CASSDVVVTQYF,TGTGCCAGCAGTGACGTGGTTGTTACGCAGTATTTT
TRBV7-9,TRBJ2-1,NA,CARLPDNNEQFF,TGTGCCAGGCTCCCGGATAACAATGAGCAGTTCTTC
TRBV4-2,TRBJ2-6,TRBD1,CASSQGDRDSGANVLTF,TGTGCCAGCAGCCAAGGCGACAGGGACTCTGGGGCCAACGTCCTGACTTTC
TRBV5-1,TRBJ2-7,TRBD1,CASSPGQGRDEQYF,TGCGCCAGCAGCCCGGGACAGGGGAGGGACGAGCAGTACTTC
TRBV29-1,TRBJ1-2,TRBD1,CSVGFGTATNYGYTF,TGCAGCGTTGGTTTTGGGACAGCTACTAACTATGGCTACACCTTC
TRBV5-6,TRBJ1-2,NA,CASSGEIQGRYGYTF,TGTGCCAGCAGCGGAGAAATACAGGGTCGGTATGGCTACACCTTC